This TCR beta chain was captured by sequencing in a study of PD-1 blockade in classical Hodgkin lymphoma. The protocol was immunoSEQ multiplex PCR, while the TCRdb copy is restricted to in-frame clones and leaves out a portion. The table shows roughly 90,000 clones, with 65% to 85% occurring only once. Sample time point: cycle 4 day 1 (C4D1), after less than seven weeks of nivolumab. Brentuximab vedotin exposure varied among the patients, all of whom had relapsed after autologous stem cell transplantation. The CDR3 sequence is 14 residues long. J gave up 11 bases and V 3 bases, and 4 bases lay outside the gene matches. Germline-derived CDR1 and CDR2 are SGHTA and FQGNSA.

The clonotype was recovered from a human donor with classical Hodgkin lymphoma. Specimen: peripheral blood mononuclear cells (PBMCs), collected before the fourth cycle of nivolumab. The genes are TRBV7-2 and TRBJ2-4; 13 nucleotides line up with TRBD2. CDR3 in amino acids: CASSLLLAGGFQYF. The CDR3 nucleotides are TGTGCCAGCAGCTTGTTACTAGCGGGGGGGTTTCAGTACTTC.